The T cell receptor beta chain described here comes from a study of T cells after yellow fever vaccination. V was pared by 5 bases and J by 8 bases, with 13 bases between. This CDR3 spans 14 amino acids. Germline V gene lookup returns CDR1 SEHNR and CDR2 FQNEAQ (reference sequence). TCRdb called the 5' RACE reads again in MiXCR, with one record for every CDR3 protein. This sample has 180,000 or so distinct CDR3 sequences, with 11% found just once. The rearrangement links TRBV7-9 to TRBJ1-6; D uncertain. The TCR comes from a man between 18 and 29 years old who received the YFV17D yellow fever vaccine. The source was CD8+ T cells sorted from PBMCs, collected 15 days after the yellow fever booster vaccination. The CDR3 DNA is TGTGCCAGCAGCAATTCTGACCCGGATTCACCCCTCCACTTT. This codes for CASSNSDPDSPLHF.